Below, 14 T cell receptor beta chains from the same sample are listed, as sequenced in a study of T cell responses to AZD1222 COVID-19 vaccine. Here immunoSEQ multiplex PCR was the method, and the copy in TCRdb shows in-frame clones only, minus some. Of about 110,000 clones listed, 70% to 90% are singletons. The sample was peripheral blood, taken on day 0 of AZD1222 vaccination. All receptors derive from an adult in good health.

This clone was detected once. The chain joins TRBV7-2 to TRBJ2-7; D is unresolved. Germline V lookup: CDR1 SGHTA, CDR2 FQGNSA. V gave up 5 bases and J gave up 3 bases, with 11 bases separating them. This CDR3 is 13 amino acids long. Here the CDR3 DNA reads TGTGCCAGCAGCGAAGAGCCCTTCTACGAGCAGTACTTC. Encoded protein: CASSEEPFYEQYF.

The chain couples TRBV10-2 to TRBJ2-7; D tentatively fits TRBD1 or TRBD2 (5 bases each). The CDR3 has 16 residues. The V gene's germline CDR1 is WSHSY and CDR2 SAAADI. Trimming shortened V by 2 bases and J by 3 bases, and 17 bases separated the two germline ends. The DNA for the CDR3 is TGCGCCAGCAGTGAGCGGGGCCTAGGGTGGGGCTACGAGCAGTACTTC. Translation gives CASSERGLGWGYEQYF.

The chain links TRBV9 to TRBJ2-5; 7 nucleotides line up with TRBD1. V gave up 4 bases and J gave up 5 bases; unmatched junction bases: 8. The CDR3 is 14 amino acids. Germline V gene data show CDR1 as SGDLS and CDR2 as YYNGEE. CDR3 residues: CASSPLDRAETQYF. The CDR3 bases are TGTGCCAGCAGCCCCCTCGACAGGGCTGAGACCCAGTACTTC.

This CDR3 reads CASHSTGHHEQYF. CDR3 in DNA: TGTGCCAGCCACTCGACAGGGCACCACGAGCAGTACTTC. The chain couples TRBV6-5 to TRBJ2-7; 7 bases line up with TRBD1. Trimming cost V 8 bases and J 5 bases; bases outside gene matches: 9. CDR1 and CDR2 (germline): MNHEY, SVGAGI. The CDR3 has 13 amino acids.

The gene calls are TRBV6-6 and TRBJ1-5; a weak D match, TRBD1 (5 bases). Trimming removed 5 bases from V and 3 bases from J, with 26 bases in between. Germline V gives CDR1 MNHNY, CDR2 SVGAGI (reference sequence). CDR3 size: 19 residues. CDR3 residues: CASSPQGGGDWLLNQPQHF. CDR3 DNA sequence: TGTGCCAGCAGTCCCCAGGGAGGAGGAGACTGGCTTCTCAATCAGCCCCAGCATTTT.

The chain links TRBV12-5 to TRBJ1-2; D ambiguous. The germline CDR1 and CDR2 sequences are LGHNT and FRNRAP. With 1 base removed from V and 7 bases from J, the gap between germline ends came to 13 bases. The CDR3 is 14 residues long. Here the CDR3 reads CASGLGLVQAGYTF. The CDR3 DNA sequence: TGTGCTAGTGGTTTGGGGTTGGTCCAAGCTGGCTACACCTTC.

The V gene is TRBV18, the J gene TRBJ2-7, with 14 positions matching TRBD2. The trim removed 3 bases at V and 7 bases at J, leaving 8 bases unmatched. Germline values: CDR1 KGHSH, CDR2 LQKENI. This CDR3 has 16 amino acids. CDR3 protein: CASSPRGLAGVGEQYF. Written as DNA, the CDR3 is TGTGCCAGCTCACCTAGGGGACTAGCGGGAGTCGGGGAGCAGTACTTC.

The gene calls are TRBV11-2 and TRBJ2-4, with D tentatively TRBD1 (6 bases). V lost 5 bases and J lost 6, with 14 bases in between. The V gene's germline CDR1 is SGHAT and CDR2 FQNNGV. The length of the CDR3 is 14 residues. The CDR3 DNA follows: TGTGCCAGCAGCAAAGCCTTACAGGGAAACATTCAGTACTTC. This translates into CASSKALQGNIQYF.

The chain couples TRBV27 to TRBJ2-7; 12 bases fit TRBD2. The germline V gene encodes CDR1 MNHEY and CDR2 SMNVEV (reference sequence). This CDR3 comprises 16 residues. V lost 5 bases to trimming and J lost 3 bases; unmatched junction nucleotides: 8. The CDR3 DNA sequence: TGTGCCAGCAGTGCGCGGACTAGCGGGGACCTCTACGAGCAGTACTTC. It encodes CASSARTSGDLYEQYF.

The V gene is TRBV7-9, the J gene TRBJ2-1; D possibly corresponds to TRBD1 (6 bases). From germline, CDR1 is SEHNR and CDR2 FQNEAQ (reference sequence). The CDR3 has 14 amino acids. Trimming took off 1 base at V and 5 bases at J, with 9 bases between the two ends. CDR3 sequence (DNA): TGTGCCAGCAGCTTAGGGACAGAGAACAATGAGCAGTTCTTC. Translating it yields CASSLGTENNEQFF.

V gene TRBV29-1 combines with J gene TRBJ1-1; 9 bases agree with TRBD1. CDR3 length: 13 amino acids. The trim removed 7 bases at V and 5 bases at J, leaving 8 bases unmatched. Germline lookup yields CDR1 SQVTM and CDR2 ANQGSEA. The CDR3 DNA follows: TGCAGCGCCCCGGACAGGGGATCAACTGAAGCTTTCTTT. It is translated as CSAPDRGSTEAFF.

This chain joins TRBV6-5 and TRBJ2-7; D remains unclear. The CDR3 consists of 15 residues. Trimming removed 3 bases at V and 0 bases at J, with 12 bases between. Germline-derived CDR1 and CDR2 are MNHEY and SVGAGI. As DNA, the CDR3 is TGTGCCAGCAGTTATGGGCAGGCGCACTCCTACGAGCAGTACTTC. This sequence encodes CASSYGQAHSYEQYF.

The chain combines TRBV20-1 with TRBJ1-1, with 7 bases matching TRBD1. The V gene end was trimmed by 3 bases and the J gene end by 4 bases; junction bases not matched to a gene: 8. Germline CDR1 DFQATT, CDR2 SNEGSKA (reference sequence). This CDR3 has 14 amino acids. The CDR3 reads CSASGESGGTEAFF. The CDR3 nucleotides are TGCAGTGCTAGTGGTGAATCAGGGGGCACTGAAGCTTTCTTT.

The chain uses TRBV7-6 and TRBJ2-2; 8 positions agree with TRBD1. Germline V lookup: CDR1 SGHVS, CDR2 FNYEAQ. The CDR3 is 15 residues long. After removal of 5 bases from V and 5 bases from J, the junction contained 7 bases not matched to a gene. CDR3 loop: CASSPGRGRTGELFF. As DNA, the CDR3 is TGTGCCAGCAGCCCGGGCAGGGGGCGGACCGGGGAGCTGTTTTTT.